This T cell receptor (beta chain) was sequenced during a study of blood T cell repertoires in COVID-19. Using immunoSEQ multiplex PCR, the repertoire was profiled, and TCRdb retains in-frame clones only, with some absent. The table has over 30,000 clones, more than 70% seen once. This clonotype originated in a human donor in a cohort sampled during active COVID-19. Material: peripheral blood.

The CDR3 here is CAWSDERDRYNEQFF. Here the CDR3 DNA reads TGTGCCTGGAGCGATGAGCGGGACCGATACAATGAGCAGTTCTTC. The chain has TRBV30 and TRBJ2-1; TRBD2 aligns across 7 bases. Germline CDR1 and CDR2: GTSNPN and SVGIG (reference sequence). This CDR3 spans 15 amino acids. After removal of 3 bases from V and 4 bases from J, the junction contained 9 bases not matched to a gene. Filled out from reference TRBV30 and TRBJ2-1, the complete variable domain reads SQTIHQWPATLVQPVGSPLSLECTVEGTSNPNLYWYRQAAGRGLQLLFYSVGIGQISSEVPQNLSASRPQDRQFILSSKKLLLSDSGFYLCAWSDERDRYNEQFFGPGTRLTVL.